Below are 16 T cell receptor beta chains sequenced from a single sample in a study of tumor-infiltrating lymphocytes in primary liver carcinoma. TCR beta cDNA was reverse-transcribed from about 0.45 ug of total RNA. The reaction used a constant-region primer and ProtoScript II reverse transcriptase. Three nested multiplex PCR rounds, a slightly modified ARM-PCR method, built the TCR beta libraries. The first two PCR rounds, roughly 11 cycles each, used TRBV1-TRBV30 forward primers and a C-beta reverse primer. TCRdb passed the multiplex PCR reads through MiXCR, listing each CDR3 protein once. The data show 330,000 or so distinct CDR3 sequences, less than 65% seen once. Unsorted whole blood yielded the blood RNA, and germline DNA was also extracted. The sequenced material came from peripheral blood. The receptors originated from a middle-aged man with primary liver carcinoma and hepatitis B virus infection.

On this clonotype itself: The conserved phenylalanine or tryptophan is not found at the CDR3 terminus, so this likely reflects a read error. V usage is TRBV11-2 and J usage is TRBJ1-1, with 10 bases identical to TRBD1. Germline assignment: CDR1 SGHAT and CDR2 FQNNGV. CDR3 length: 15 residues. CDR3 amino acids: CACSLGDRGLTEAFV. The CDR3 DNA follows: TGTGCCTGCAGCTTAGGAGACAGGGGGCTCACTGAAGCTTTCGTT.

This clonotype has more than one count but fewer than ten. V is TRBV10-2 and J is TRBJ2-7, with TRBD2 matching 8 bases. CDR1 and CDR2 from the germline V gene are WSHSY and SAAADI. The junction had 12 bases not matched to a gene; V was cut back by 0 bases and J by 2 bases. This CDR3 is 18 amino acids long. The CDR3 region has the DNA TGCGCCAGCAGTGAGTCCACGGGAGGGAGGACGCGGGCCTACGAGCAGTACTTC. Its translation: CASSESTGGRTRAYEQYF.

The chain recombines TRBV19 with TRBJ2-1; D unclear. This CDR3 is built from 14 residues. V was pared by 3 bases and J by 1 base, with 7 bases between. Germline lookup yields CDR1 LNHDA and CDR2 SQIVND (reference sequence). DNA of the CDR3: TGTGCCAGTAGTATGGTCTCTTCCTACAATGAGCAGTTCTTC. This translates into CASSMVSSYNEQFF.

For this clonotype: At one of its ends the junction is not consistent with the germline gene, which may arise from a read error. The chain uses TRBV5-6 and TRBJ1-4, with a weak D call TRBD1 (5 bases). Germline V CDR1 and CDR2: SGHDT, YYEEEE. The CDR3 spans 15 residues. CDR3 sequence: CASSLAGTWSEKLFF. CDR3 sequence (DNA): TGTGCCAGCAGCTTGGCCGGGACTTGGAGTGAAAAGCTGTTTTTT.

With regard to this clonotype: Given a much more abundant clone one base away, this may be a read error. This sequence joins TRBV6-1 and TRBJ2-7; 13 bases match TRBD2. Germline values: CDR1 MNHNS, CDR2 SASEGT. J gave up 2 bases and V 9 bases, and 10 bases lay outside the gene matches. The CDR3 sequence is 16 residues long. The CDR3 coding sequence is TGTGCCAGTACCGGGACTAGCGGGGCTATTACCTACGAGCAGTACTTC. Its protein product is CASTGTSGAITYEQYF.

The chain carries TRBV6-4 and TRBJ2-2; no firm D call. Germline V gene data show CDR1 as MRHNA and CDR2 as SNTAGT. The CDR3 runs to 15 residues. Trimming shortened V by 6 bases and J by 1 base, and 12 bases separated the two germline ends. The CDR3 reads CASSPKGGNTGELFF. The DNA of the CDR3 is TGTGCCAGCAGCCCCAAGGGCGGGAACACCGGGGAGCTGTTTTTT.

This clonotype was detected only a few times. The chain joins TRBV7-9 to TRBJ1-5; D not certain. This CDR3 has 14 residues. Germline values: CDR1 SEHNR, CDR2 FQNEAQ (reference sequence). Trimming took 3 bases from V and 2 from J, leaving 8 bases between them. This chain's CDR3 is CASSFSWGNQPQHF. The CDR3 DNA sequence: TGTGCCAGCAGCTTCTCTTGGGGCAATCAGCCCCAGCATTTT.

As concerns this clonotype: The junction does not match germline at one end; this may be a read error. The chain is built from TRBV28 and TRBJ2-5; 7 bases map to TRBD2. The germline V gene encodes CDR1 MDHEN and CDR2 SYDVKM. The CDR3 has 15 residues. CDR3 nucleotide sequence: TGTGCCAGCAATGAAAGGCGGGAGATCATAGGGACCCGGTACTTC. Translation: CASNERREIIGTRYF.

For this clonotype: This may come from a read error, since a much larger clone is one base off. The chain employs TRBV12-3 or TRBV12-4 and TRBJ1-6; TRBD1 might be the D (5 bases). V dropped 5 bases and J dropped 3 bases, with 11 bases sitting between them. This CDR3 region has 15 residues. CDR3 protein: CASSNRQCYNSPLHF. In nucleotides, the CDR3 is TGTGCCAGCAGTAACCGACAGTGCTATAATTCACCCCTCCACTTT.

Many counts were recorded for this clonotype. One end of the junction does not line up with germline, which may come from a read error. The chain employs TRBV12-3 or TRBV12-4 and TRBJ1-3; D gene ambiguous. This CDR3 has 14 amino acids. The CDR3 loop reads CASSFTSSGSTIYF. In nucleotides, the CDR3 is TGTGCCAGCAGTTTTACGAGCTCTGGAAGCACCATATATTTT.

Worth noting for this clonotype: A read error may be the cause here, since a much bigger clone is one base away. The rearrangement joins TRBV6-2 or TRBV6-3 to TRBJ2-2; maybe TRBD2 (6 bases). Germline V lookup: CDR1 MNHEY, CDR2 SVGEGT. This CDR3 has 16 amino acids. V shed 10 bases and J shed 4 bases, with 22 bases lying between them. CDR3: CAIITWRAAGTGELFF. CDR3 sequence (DNA): TGTGCCATCATCACATGGAGGGCGGCGGGCACCGGGGAGCTGTTTTTT.

At least ten counts were recorded for this clonotype. The J gene is TRBJ2-7, the V gene TRBV6-1; no clear D. V gave up 6 bases and J gave up 5 bases, with 17 bases separating them. CDR1 MNHNS and CDR2 SASEGT come from the germline V gene. This CDR3 is built from 14 residues. The chain's CDR3 is CASRAQITLNEQYF. CDR3 DNA: TGTGCCAGCAGGGCCCAGATAACTTTGAACGAGCAGTACTTC.

On this clonotype: A much larger clonotype is one base distant, so this may be a read error. The J gene is TRBJ2-1, the V gene TRBV6-2 or TRBV6-3, with TRBD2 identical over 13 bases. Per germline, CDR1 MNHEY and CDR2 SVGEGT. The CDR3 has 15 residues. CDR3 nucleotides: TGTGCCAGCAGCGGACTAGCGGGAGTCAGACGGGAGCAGATCTTC. Its translation is CASSGLAGVRREQIF.

The rearrangement joins TRBV4-2 to TRBJ2-7; no clear D gene. The CDR3 is 12 residues long. CDR1 is LGHNA, CDR2 YNFKEQ, per germline. V lost 3 bases to trimming and J lost 10 bases, with 13 bases between them. Here the CDR3 reads CASSQDVYGQYF. The CDR3 DNA sequence: TGTGCCAGCAGCCAGGACGTCTACGGTCAGTACTTC.

For this clonotype: This may stem from a read error, because a much larger clone lies one nucleotide away. The chain recombines TRBV6-5 with TRBJ1-1; D is undetermined. This CDR3 spans 13 amino acids. CDR1 is MNHEY, CDR2 SVGAGI, per germline. Trimming took 6 bases from V and 3 from J, leaving 11 bases between them. Written as DNA, the CDR3 is TGTGCCAGCAGGGAGGTCCGTGACACTGAAGCTTTCTTT. Translated: CASREVRDTEAFF.

Regarding this clonotype: Just one base apart from a much larger clone, this may be a read error. The chain links TRBV6-2 or TRBV6-3 to TRBJ2-3; 15 bases align to TRBD2. The V and J ends lost 5 bases and 6 bases, in that order; junction bases with no gene match: 3. Germline CDR1 MNHEY, CDR2 SVGEGT. The CDR3 covers 15 residues. The CDR3 here is CASSHGLAGGDTQYF. The CDR3 coding sequence is TGTGCCAGCAGTCACGGACTAGCGGGAGGGGATACGCAGTATTTT.